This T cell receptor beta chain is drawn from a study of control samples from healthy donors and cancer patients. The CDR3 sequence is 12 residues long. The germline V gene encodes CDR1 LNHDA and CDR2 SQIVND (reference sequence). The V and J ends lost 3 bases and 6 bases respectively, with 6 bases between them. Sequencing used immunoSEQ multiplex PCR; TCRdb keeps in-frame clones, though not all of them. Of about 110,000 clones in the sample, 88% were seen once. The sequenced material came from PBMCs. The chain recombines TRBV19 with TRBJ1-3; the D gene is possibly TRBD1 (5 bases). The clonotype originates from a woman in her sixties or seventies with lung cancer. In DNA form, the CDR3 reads TGTGCCAGTAGTATGGGGGAAAACACCATATATTTT. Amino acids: CASSMGENTIYF.